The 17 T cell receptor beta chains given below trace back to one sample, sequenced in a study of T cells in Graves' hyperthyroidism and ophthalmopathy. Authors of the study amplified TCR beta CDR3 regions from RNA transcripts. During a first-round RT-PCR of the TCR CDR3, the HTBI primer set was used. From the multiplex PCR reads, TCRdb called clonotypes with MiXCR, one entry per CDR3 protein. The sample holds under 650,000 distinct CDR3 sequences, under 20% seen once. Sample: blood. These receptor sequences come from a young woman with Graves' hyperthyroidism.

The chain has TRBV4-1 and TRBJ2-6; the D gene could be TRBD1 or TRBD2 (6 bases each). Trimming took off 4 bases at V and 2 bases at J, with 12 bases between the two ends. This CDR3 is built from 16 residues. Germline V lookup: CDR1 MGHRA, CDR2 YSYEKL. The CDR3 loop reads CASSPPRGAGANVLTF. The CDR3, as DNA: TGCGCCAGCAGCCCACCAAGGGGGGCTGGGGCCAACGTCCTGACTTTC.

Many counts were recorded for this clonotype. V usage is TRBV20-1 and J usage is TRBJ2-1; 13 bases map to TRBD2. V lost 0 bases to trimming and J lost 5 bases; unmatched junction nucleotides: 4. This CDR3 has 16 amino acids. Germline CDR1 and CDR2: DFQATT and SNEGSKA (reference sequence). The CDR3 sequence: CSARDDTSGRDNEQFF. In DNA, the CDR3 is TGCAGTGCTAGAGATGACACTAGCGGGAGGGACAATGAGCAGTTCTTC.

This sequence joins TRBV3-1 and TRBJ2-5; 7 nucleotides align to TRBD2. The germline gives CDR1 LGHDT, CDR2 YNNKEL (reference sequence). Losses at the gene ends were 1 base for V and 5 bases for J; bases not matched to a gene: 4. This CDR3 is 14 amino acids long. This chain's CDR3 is CASSQVVSGETQYF. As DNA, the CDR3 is TGTGCCAGCAGCCAAGTAGTTAGCGGGGAGACCCAGTACTTC.

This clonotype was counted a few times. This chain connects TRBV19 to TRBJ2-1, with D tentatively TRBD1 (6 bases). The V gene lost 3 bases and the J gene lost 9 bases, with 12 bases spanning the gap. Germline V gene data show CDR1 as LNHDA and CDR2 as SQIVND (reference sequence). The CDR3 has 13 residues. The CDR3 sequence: CASSMGQMGEQFF. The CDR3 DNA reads TGTGCCAGTAGTATGGGACAAATGGGTGAGCAGTTCTTC.

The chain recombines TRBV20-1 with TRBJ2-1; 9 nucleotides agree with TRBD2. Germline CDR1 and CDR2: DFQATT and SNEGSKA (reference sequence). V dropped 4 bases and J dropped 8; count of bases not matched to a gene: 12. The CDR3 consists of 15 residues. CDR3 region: CSAIRAGLADDEQFF. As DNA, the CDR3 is TGCAGTGCTATCCGAGCGGGACTAGCTGACGATGAGCAGTTCTTC.

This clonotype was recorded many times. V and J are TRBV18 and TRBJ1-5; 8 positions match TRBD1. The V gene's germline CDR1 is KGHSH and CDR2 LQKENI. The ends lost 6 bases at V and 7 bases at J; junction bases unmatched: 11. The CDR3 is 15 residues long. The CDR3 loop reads CASSPQTGVEQPQHF. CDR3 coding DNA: TGTGCCAGCTCGCCTCAGACAGGGGTTGAGCAGCCCCAGCATTTT.

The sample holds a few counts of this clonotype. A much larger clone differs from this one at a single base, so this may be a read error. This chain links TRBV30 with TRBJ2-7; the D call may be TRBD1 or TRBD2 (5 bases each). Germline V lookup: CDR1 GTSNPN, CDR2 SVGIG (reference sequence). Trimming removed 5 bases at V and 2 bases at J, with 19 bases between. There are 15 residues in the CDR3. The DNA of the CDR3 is TGTGCCTGGGGTCGGAACCGGGACCCCGCCTACGAGCAGTACTTC. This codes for CAWGRNRDPAYEQYF. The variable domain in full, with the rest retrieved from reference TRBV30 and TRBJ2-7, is SQTIHQWPATLVQPVGSPLSLECTVEGTSNPNLYWYRQAAGRGLQLLFYSVGIGQISSEVPQNLSASRPQDRQFILSSKKLLLSDSGFYLCAWGRNRDPAYEQYFGPGTRLTVT.

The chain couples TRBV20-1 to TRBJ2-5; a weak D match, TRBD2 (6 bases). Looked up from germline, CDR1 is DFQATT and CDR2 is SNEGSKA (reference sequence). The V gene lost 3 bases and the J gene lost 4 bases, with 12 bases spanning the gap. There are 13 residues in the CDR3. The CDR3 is CSARYGSGETQYF. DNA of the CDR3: TGCAGTGCTAGGTACGGGAGCGGAGAGACCCAGTACTTC.

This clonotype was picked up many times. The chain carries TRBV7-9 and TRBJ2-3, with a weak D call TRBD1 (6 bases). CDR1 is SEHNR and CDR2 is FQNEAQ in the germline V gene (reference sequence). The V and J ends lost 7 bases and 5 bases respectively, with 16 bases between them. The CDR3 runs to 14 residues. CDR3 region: CASTLDRTRDTQYF. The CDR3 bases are TGTGCCAGCACCCTTGACAGGACCAGAGATACGCAGTATTTT.

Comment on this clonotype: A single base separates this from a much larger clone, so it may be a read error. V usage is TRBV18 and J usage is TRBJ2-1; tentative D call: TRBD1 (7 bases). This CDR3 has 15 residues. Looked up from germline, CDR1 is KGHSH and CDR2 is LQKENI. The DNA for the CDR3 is TGTGCCAGCCAAGGGGACAGCGGGCAATACAATGAGCGGTTCTTC. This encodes CASQGDSGQYNERFF.

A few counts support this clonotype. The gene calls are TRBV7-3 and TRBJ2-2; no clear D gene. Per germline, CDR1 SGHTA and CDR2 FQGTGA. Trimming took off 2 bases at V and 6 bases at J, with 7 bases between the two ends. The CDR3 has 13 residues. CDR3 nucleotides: TGTGCCAGCAGCTTATTTACTTCCGGGGAGCTGTTTTTT. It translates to CASSLFTSGELFF.

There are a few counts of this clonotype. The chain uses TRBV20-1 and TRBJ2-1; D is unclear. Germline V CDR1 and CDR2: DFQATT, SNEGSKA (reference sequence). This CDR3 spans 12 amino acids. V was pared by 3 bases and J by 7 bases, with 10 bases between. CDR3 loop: CSASRALNEQFF. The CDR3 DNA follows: TGCAGTGCTAGCAGAGCCTTAAATGAGCAGTTCTTC.

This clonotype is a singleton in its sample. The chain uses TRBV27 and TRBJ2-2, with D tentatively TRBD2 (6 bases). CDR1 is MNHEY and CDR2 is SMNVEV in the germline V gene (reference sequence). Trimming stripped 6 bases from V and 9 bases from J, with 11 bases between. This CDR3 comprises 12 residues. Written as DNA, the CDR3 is TGTGCCAGCAGCTCGACTAGAAGGGAGCTGTTTTTT. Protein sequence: CASSSTRRELFF.

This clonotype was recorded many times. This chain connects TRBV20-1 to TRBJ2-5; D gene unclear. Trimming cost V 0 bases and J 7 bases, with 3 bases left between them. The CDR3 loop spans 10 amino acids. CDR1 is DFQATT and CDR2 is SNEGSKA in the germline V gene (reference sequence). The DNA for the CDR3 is TGCAGTGCTAGAGAGGGGACCCAGTACTTC. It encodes CSAREGTQYF.

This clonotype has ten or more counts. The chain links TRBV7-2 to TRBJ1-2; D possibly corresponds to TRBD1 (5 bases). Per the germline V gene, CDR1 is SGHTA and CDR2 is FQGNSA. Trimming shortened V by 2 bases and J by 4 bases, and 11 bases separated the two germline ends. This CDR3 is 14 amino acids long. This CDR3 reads CASSLYPGPYGYTF. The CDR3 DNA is TGTGCCAGCAGCTTATATCCAGGGCCCTATGGCTACACCTTC.

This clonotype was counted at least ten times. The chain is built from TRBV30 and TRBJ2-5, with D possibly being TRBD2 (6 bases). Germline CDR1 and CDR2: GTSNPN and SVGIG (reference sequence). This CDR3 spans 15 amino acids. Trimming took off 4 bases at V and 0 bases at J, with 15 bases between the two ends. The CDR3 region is CAWKLEWTNQETQYF. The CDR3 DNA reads TGTGCCTGGAAACTCGAATGGACTAACCAAGAGACCCAGTACTTC.

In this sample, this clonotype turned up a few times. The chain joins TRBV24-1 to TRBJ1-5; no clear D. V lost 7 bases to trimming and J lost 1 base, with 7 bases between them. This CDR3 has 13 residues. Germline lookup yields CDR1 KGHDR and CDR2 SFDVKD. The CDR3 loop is CATRGTSNQPQHF. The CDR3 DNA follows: TGTGCCACCAGGGGCACGAGCAATCAGCCCCAGCATTTT.